This TCR beta chain is from a study of CD8 T cells in ankylosing spondylitis. The CDR3 contains 14 residues. The V gene lost 3 bases and the J gene lost 6 bases, with 15 bases spanning the gap. Germline V gives CDR1 MGHRA, CDR2 YSYEKL. TCRdb re-derived calls from the 5' RACE reads in MiXCR, one entry per CDR3 protein. The table has 190,000 or so distinct CDR3 sequences, about 13% seen once. The rearrangement uses TRBV4-1 and TRBJ2-7; a weak D match, TRBD2 (5 bases). The receptor comes from a male donor with ankylosing spondylitis or in good health (not recorded which). Sequenced material: blood, either unsorted or a sorted T cell fraction (not recorded which). This chain's CDR3 is CASSQAYAGGEQYF. CDR3 coding DNA: TGCGCCAGCAGCCAGGCTTATGCGGGCGGCGAGCAGTACTTC.